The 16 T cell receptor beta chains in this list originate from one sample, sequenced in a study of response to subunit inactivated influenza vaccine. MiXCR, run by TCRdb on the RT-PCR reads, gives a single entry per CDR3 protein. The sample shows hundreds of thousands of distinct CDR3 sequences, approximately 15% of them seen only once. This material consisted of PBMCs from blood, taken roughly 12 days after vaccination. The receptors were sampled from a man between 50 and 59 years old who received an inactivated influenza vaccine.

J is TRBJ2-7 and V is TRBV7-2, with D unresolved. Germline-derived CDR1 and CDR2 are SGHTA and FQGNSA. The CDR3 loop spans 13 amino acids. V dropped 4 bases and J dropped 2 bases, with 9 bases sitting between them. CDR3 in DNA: TGTGCCAGCAGCTCCCGACCGGCCTACGAGCAGTACTTC. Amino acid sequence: CASSSRPAYEQYF.

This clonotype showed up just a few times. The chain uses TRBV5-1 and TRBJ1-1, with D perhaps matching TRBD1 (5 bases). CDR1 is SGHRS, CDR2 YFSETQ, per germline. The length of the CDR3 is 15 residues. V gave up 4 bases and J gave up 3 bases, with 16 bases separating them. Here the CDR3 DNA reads TGCGCCAGCAGCAGGGGCAACCGGGACTACACTGAAGCTTTCTTT. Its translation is CASSRGNRDYTEAFF.

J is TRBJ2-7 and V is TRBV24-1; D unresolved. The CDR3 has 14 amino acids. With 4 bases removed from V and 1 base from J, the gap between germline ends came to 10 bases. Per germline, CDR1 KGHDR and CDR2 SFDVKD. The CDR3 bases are TGTGCCACCAGTGAGACGGCGAGTTCCTACGAGCAGTACTTC. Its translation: CATSETASSYEQYF.

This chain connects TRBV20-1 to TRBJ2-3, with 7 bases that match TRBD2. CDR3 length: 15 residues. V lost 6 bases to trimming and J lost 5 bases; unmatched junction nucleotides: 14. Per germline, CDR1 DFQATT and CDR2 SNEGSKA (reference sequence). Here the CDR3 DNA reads TGCAGTGCCCCGCCCGGTGGCGGGGGTTTAGATACGCAGTATTTT. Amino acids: CSAPPGGGGLDTQYF.

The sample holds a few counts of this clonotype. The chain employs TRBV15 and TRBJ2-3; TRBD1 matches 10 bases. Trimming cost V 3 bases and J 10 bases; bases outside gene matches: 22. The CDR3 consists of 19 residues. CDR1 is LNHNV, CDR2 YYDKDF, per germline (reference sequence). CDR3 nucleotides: TGTGCCACCAGCAGTGATGACAGGGGGCAAGCGGGAGCGACCCTTGCGCAGTATTTT. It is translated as CATSSDDRGQAGATLAQYF.

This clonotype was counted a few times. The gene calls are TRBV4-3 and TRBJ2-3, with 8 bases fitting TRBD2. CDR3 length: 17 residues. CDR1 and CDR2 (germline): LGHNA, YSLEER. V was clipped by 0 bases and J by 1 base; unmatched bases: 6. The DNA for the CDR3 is TGCGCCAGCAGCCAAGATAGGCGGGAGGAGGGCACAGATACGCAGTATTTT. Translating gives CASSQDRREEGTDTQYF.

CDR3 region: CSARDEGRYEQYF. The CDR3 nucleotides read TGCAGTGCTAGAGATGAGGGACGCTACGAGCAGTACTTC. The J gene is TRBJ2-7, the V gene TRBV20-1; the D call may be TRBD1 or TRBD2 (5 bases each). Germline values: CDR1 DFQATT, CDR2 SNEGSKA (reference sequence). This CDR3 has 13 residues. The V end was cut by 0 bases, the J end by 3 bases, with 9 bases between.

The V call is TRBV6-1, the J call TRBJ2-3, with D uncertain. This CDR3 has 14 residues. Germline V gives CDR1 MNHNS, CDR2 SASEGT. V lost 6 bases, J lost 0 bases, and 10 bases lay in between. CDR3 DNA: TGTGCCAGCAGCCCGCAGGTTAGCACAGATACGCAGTATTTT. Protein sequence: CASSPQVSTDTQYF.

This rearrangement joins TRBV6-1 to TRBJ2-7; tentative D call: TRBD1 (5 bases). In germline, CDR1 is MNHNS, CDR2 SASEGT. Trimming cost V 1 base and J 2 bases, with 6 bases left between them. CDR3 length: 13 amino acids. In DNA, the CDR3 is TGTGCCAGCAGTGAAGGGACAACCTACGAGCAGTACTTC. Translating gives CASSEGTTYEQYF.

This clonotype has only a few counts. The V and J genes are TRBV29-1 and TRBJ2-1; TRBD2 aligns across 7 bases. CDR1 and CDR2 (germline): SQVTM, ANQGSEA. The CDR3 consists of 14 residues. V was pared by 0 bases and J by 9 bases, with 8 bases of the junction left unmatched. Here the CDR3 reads CSVEDPGTTGEQFF. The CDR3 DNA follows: TGCAGCGTTGAAGACCCCGGGACTACCGGTGAGCAGTTCTTC.

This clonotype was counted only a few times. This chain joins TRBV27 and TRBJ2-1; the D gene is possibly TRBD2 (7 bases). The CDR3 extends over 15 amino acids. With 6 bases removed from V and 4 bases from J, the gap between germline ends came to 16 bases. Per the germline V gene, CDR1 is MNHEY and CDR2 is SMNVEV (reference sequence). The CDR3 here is CASRIRAGAYNEQFF. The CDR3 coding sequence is TGTGCCAGCAGGATTCGGGCGGGGGCTTACAATGAGCAGTTCTTC.

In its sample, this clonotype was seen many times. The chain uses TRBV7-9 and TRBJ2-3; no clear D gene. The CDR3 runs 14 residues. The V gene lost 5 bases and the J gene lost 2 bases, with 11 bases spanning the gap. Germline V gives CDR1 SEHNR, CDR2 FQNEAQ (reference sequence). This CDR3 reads CASSLTGFTDTQYF. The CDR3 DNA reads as TGTGCCAGCAGCCTGACCGGGTTCACAGATACGCAGTATTTT.

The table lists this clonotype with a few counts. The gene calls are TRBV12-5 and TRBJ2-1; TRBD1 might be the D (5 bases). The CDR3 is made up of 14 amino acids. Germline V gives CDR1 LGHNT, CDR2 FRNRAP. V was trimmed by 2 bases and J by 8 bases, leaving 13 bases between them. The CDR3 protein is CASGLWGAGDEQFF. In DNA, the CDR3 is TGTGCTAGTGGTTTGTGGGGCGCTGGGGATGAGCAGTTCTTC.

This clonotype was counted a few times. The DNA of the CDR3 is TGTGCCAGCTCACCGACAGGCGGGGACACTGAAGCTTTCTTT. Translated, it gives CASSPTGGDTEAFF. This chain joins TRBV18 and TRBJ1-1, with D possibly matching TRBD1 (6 bases). CDR1 KGHSH and CDR2 LQKENI come from the germline V gene. CDR3 size: 14 residues. Trimming removed 3 bases at V and 3 bases at J, with 11 bases between.

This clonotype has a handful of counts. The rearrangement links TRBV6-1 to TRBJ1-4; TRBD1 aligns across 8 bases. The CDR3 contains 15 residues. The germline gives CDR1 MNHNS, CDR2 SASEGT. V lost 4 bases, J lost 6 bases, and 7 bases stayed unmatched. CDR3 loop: CASSGGQGRYEKLFF. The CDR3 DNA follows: TGTGCCAGCAGTGGCGGACAGGGAAGATATGAAAAACTGTTTTTT.

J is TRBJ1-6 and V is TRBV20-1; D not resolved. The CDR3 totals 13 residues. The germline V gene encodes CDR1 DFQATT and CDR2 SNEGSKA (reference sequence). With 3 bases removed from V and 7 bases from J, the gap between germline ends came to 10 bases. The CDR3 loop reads CSARNTPNSPLHF. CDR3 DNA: TGCAGTGCTAGGAACACGCCAAATTCACCCCTCCACTTT.